The present TCR beta chain was sequenced within a study of Tregs in tolerant kidney transplant recipients. Concerning this clone itself: The antigen is unknown.

Some clones are missing from TCRdb's copy, which holds only in-frame ones; the method was immunoSEQ multiplex PCR. The table records about 50,000 clones, roughly 89% of them present only once. Whole-study findings and limits: In tolerant patients, donor-specific Tregs outgrew total Tregs, suggesting antigen-driven expansion.

This CDR3 has 15 residues. V was cut by 3 bases and J by 5 bases, with 14 bases left in between. CDR1 MNHEY and CDR2 SMNVEV come from the germline V gene (reference sequence). Related graft donors supplied nonmyeloablative bone marrow transplants, and mixed chimerism was transient. Unstimulated regulatory T cells (CD4+CD25+CD127-), CD4+CD25- non-regulatory cells, CD4 and CD8 cells were FACS-sorted from thawed PBMCs. The receptor's source is a human patient who received a combined kidney and bone marrow transplant. T cells may partly derive from the graft donor. The starting material was CD8+ T cells from blood (PBMCs), obtained 12 months after the transplant. The chain joins TRBV27 to TRBJ2-1, with D perhaps matching TRBD1 (5 bases). In DNA, the CDR3 is TGTGCCAGCAGTTTCAGGGCCCAAGGCCACAATGAGCAGTTCTTC. This codes for CASSFRAQGHNEQFF.